The text below deals with one TCR beta chain. Its antigen remains unidentified. The data are from a study of T-cell reconstitution after alpha-beta-depleted transplantation in children. Findings and limits, study-wide: Newly produced T cells mostly provided counts and TCRbeta diversity after one year, as hyperexpanded clones declined. Some patients showed high day-60 TCRbeta diversity, which derived from surviving recipient T cells and thymic progenitors.

Using unique molecular identifiers, the investigators prepared the TCRbeta library. Each CDR3 protein is one row after TCRdb ran MiXCR on the PCR reads. The table shows approximately 130,000 distinct CDR3 sequences, with roughly 9% occurring only once. The CDR3 is 14 residues long. The germline gives CDR1 SQVTM, CDR2 ANQGSEA. Trimming took 5 bases from V and 1 from J; bases not matched to a gene: 4. This sequence was found in a girl less than two years old who had a stem cell transplant for combined immunodeficiency, so the T cells may come from the graft donor. The sample consisted of PBMCs, mostly from graft donor cells, taken 180 days after TCRalphabeta/CD19-depleted stem cell transplant. The V and J genes are TRBV29-1 and TRBJ2-2; TRBD1 agrees at 7 bases. DNA of the CDR3: TGCAGCGTTAGAGGGGGCCAGAACACCGGGGAGCTGTTTTTT. Amino acid sequence: CSVRGGQNTGELFF.